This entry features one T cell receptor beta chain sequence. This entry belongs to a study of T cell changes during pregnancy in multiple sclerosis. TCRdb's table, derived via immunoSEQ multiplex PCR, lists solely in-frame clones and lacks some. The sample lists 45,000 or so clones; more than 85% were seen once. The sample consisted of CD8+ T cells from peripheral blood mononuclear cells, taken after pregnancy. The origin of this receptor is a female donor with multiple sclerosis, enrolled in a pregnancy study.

This CDR3 reads CASKSGLNEQFF. CDR3 DNA: TGTGCCAGCAAATCTGGGCTCAATGAGCAGTTCTTC. The rearrangement links TRBV2 to TRBJ2-1; D call uncertain. V lost 7 bases and J lost 6, with 10 bases in between. CDR1 is SNHLY, CDR2 FYNNEI, per germline. This CDR3 has 12 residues.